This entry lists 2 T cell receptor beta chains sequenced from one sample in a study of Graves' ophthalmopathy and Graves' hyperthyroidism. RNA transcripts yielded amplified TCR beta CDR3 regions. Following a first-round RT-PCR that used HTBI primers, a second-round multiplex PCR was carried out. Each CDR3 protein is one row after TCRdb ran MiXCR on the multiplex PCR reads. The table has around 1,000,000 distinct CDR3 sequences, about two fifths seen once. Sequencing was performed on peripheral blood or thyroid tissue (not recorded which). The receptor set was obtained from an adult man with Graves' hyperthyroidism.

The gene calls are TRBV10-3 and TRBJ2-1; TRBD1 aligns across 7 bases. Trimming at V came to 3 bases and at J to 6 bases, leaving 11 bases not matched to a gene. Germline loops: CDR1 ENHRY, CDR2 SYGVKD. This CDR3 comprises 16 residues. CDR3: CAISESRFDRANEQFF. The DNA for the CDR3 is TGTGCCATCAGTGAATCCCGATTTGACAGGGCCAATGAGCAGTTCTTC.

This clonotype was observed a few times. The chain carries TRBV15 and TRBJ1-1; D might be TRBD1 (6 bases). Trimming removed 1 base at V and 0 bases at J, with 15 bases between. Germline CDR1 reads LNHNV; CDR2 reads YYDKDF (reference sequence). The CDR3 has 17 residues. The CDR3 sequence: CATSRVRMKGVNTEAFF. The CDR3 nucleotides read TGTGCCACCAGCAGAGTTAGGATGAAGGGGGTGAACACTGAAGCTTTCTTT.